One and the same sample provided the 16 T cell receptor beta chains below, sequenced in a study of blood T cell repertoires in COVID-19. Method: immunoSEQ multiplex PCR; TCRdb's copy keeps in-frame clones and lacks some. The table lists some 300,000 clones, roughly 86% of them singletons. The sequenced sample was PBMCs or T cells enriched from blood (not recorded which). The receptors shown here come from a woman aged 45 to 65 who had been exposed to COVID-19.

The V call is TRBV28, the J call TRBJ1-3; a possible D gene is TRBD1 (6 bases). The CDR3 consists of 17 residues. CDR1 and CDR2 from the germline V gene are MDHEN and SYDVKM. V gave up 3 bases and J gave up 0 bases, with 15 bases separating them. The DNA of the CDR3 is TGTGCCAGCAGTTTGGGCTTGACAGGAAGCTCTGGAAACACCATATATTTT. It translates to CASSLGLTGSSGNTIYF.

This sequence joins TRBV28 and TRBJ2-7; 8 bases match TRBD2. Germline trimming cut 1 base from V and 1 base from J; bases unmatched to any gene: 9. CDR1 MDHEN and CDR2 SYDVKM come from the germline V gene. The length of the CDR3 is 17 residues. CDR3 bases: TGTGCCAGCAGTTTATTTGCGGGGGGCCCCCGTTCCTACGAGCAGTACTTC. It translates to CASSLFAGGPRSYEQYF.

V and J are TRBV19 and TRBJ1-2, with 10 bases fitting TRBD1. CDR3 length: 15 amino acids. The V segment lost 2 bases and the J segment 4 bases; nucleotides outside the gene matches: 4. The V gene's germline CDR1 is LNHDA and CDR2 SQIVND (reference sequence). CDR3 sequence: CASSIPGQGFYGYTF. As DNA, the CDR3 is TGTGCCAGTAGTATACCGGGACAGGGGTTCTATGGCTACACCTTC.

J is TRBJ2-5 and V is TRBV6-5; weak D call: TRBD1 (6 bases). This CDR3 has 14 amino acids. Trimming took off 6 bases at V and 5 bases at J, with 16 bases between the two ends. Per the germline V gene, CDR1 is MNHEY and CDR2 is SVGAGI. This CDR3 is CASRRGWGGETQYF. CDR3 nucleotides: TGTGCCAGCAGAAGGGGGTGGGGCGGGGAGACCCAGTACTTC.

The chain joins TRBV28 to TRBJ2-1, with 10 bases matching TRBD1. CDR3 size: 16 residues. With V trimmed by 3 bases and J by 7 bases, 9 bases remained unmatched. CDR1 and CDR2 from the germline V gene are MDHEN and SYDVKM. CDR3 loop: CASSLARTGGRNEQFF. For the CDR3, the DNA is TGTGCCAGCAGTTTGGCCCGGACAGGGGGGAGGAATGAGCAGTTCTTC.

CDR3 DNA: TGTGCCAGCAGTGAAGACGCCCTACTCACAGATACGCAGTATTTT. Encoded protein: CASSEDALLTDTQYF. The gene calls are TRBV6-1 and TRBJ2-3; no clear D gene. The CDR3 sequence is 15 residues long. Trimming stripped 1 base from V and 2 bases from J, with 10 bases between. Germline V lookup: CDR1 MNHNS, CDR2 SASEGT.

This clone was seen a few times. The chain couples TRBV11-2 to TRBJ1-4; 10 bases agree with TRBD1. V gave up 6 bases and J gave up 6 bases; unmatched junction bases: 7. CDR3 size: 15 residues. Germline CDR1 SGHAT, CDR2 FQNNGV. This chain's CDR3 is CASRQPGQGHEKLFF. CDR3 DNA sequence: TGTGCCAGCAGACAACCGGGACAGGGGCATGAAAAACTGTTTTTT.

This chain joins TRBV5-1 and TRBJ1-1; TRBD1 matches 10 bases. This CDR3 is built from 15 residues. Trimming took 0 bases from V and 8 from J; bases not matched to a gene: 7. CDR1 and CDR2 (germline): SGHRS, YFSETQ. In DNA form, the CDR3 reads TGCGCCAGCAGCTTGGAAGGGACAGGGGCTGGGGAAGCTTTCTTT. Translated, it gives CASSLEGTGAGEAFF.

In its sample, this clone was seen once. The V gene is TRBV28, the J gene TRBJ1-5; TRBD1 aligns across 8 bases. The CDR3 runs to 15 residues. The junction had 9 bases not matched to a gene; V was cut back by 6 bases and J by 5 bases. CDR1 MDHEN and CDR2 SYDVKM come from the germline V gene. In DNA form, the CDR3 reads TGTGCCAGCAGCTTGACGGACAGGGCGCATCAGCCCCAGCATTTT. As protein: CASSLTDRAHQPQHF.

The rearrangement joins TRBV24-1 to TRBJ1-4; 7 bases are a match to TRBD1. Germline CDR1 KGHDR, CDR2 SFDVKD. J was trimmed by 0 bases and V by 3 bases; bases with no gene match: 3. CDR3 size: 16 residues. The CDR3 reads CATSDGQAATNEKLFF. CDR3 sequence (DNA): TGTGCCACCAGTGATGGACAGGCTGCAACTAATGAAAAACTGTTTTTT.

The CDR3, as DNA: TGTGCCAGCAGCCCAGGGGGGACGGAGACCCAGTACTTC. Translated: CASSPGGTETQYF. This rearrangement joins TRBV7-9 to TRBJ2-5, with D possibly being TRBD1 (7 bases). This CDR3 is 13 amino acids long. CDR1 is SEHNR, CDR2 FQNEAQ, per germline (reference sequence). Trimming stripped 5 bases from V and 5 bases from J, with 12 bases between.

Within the sample, this clone is medium-sized. The J gene is TRBJ2-2, the V gene TRBV4-2; D is possibly TRBD2 (6 bases). Trimming took 7 bases from V and 3 from J, leaving 15 bases between them. Germline values: CDR1 LGHNA, CDR2 YNFKEQ. The CDR3 extends over 15 amino acids. Here the CDR3 DNA reads TGTGCCAGCACCTCTCCCGGGGGTCACACCGGGGAGCTGTTTTTT. Amino acids: CASTSPGGHTGELFF.

The rearrangement joins TRBV19 to TRBJ2-2, with D unresolved. The CDR3 runs to 13 residues. Trimming shortened V by 8 bases and J by 6 bases, and 13 bases separated the two germline ends. Looked up from germline, CDR1 is LNHDA and CDR2 is SQIVND (reference sequence). CDR3 sequence (DNA): TGTGCCAGTTCGGTGTTAGATCCCGGGGAGCTGTTTTTT. Its translation: CASSVLDPGELFF.

The rearrangement uses TRBV6-9 and TRBJ1-2, with D possibly matching TRBD1 (5 bases). Germline V CDR1 and CDR2: MNHGY, SVAAGI. Trimming stripped 8 bases from V and 2 bases from J, with 15 bases between. CDR3 length: 14 residues. CDR3 protein: CASPTLGGNYGYTF. The DNA of the CDR3 is TGTGCCAGCCCCACTCTCGGGGGAAACTATGGCTACACCTTC.

This clone was observed once. The chain combines TRBV19 with TRBJ2-3, with D possibly matching TRBD2 (6 bases). Germline-derived CDR1 and CDR2 are LNHDA and SQIVND (reference sequence). This CDR3 contains 15 residues. Trimming removed 7 bases at V and 2 bases at J, with 16 bases between. CDR3 bases: TGTGCCAGTATGCGGGACGTAACTCTCACAGATACGCAGTATTTT. Translated: CASMRDVTLTDTQYF.

This chain uses TRBV29-1 with TRBJ2-5; 7 bases agree with TRBD1. Trimming at V came to 6 bases and at J to 2 bases, leaving 6 bases not matched to a gene. CDR1 is SQVTM, CDR2 ANQGSEA, per germline. The CDR3 contains 13 residues. The CDR3 here is CSVSTGVQETQYF. DNA of the CDR3: TGCAGCGTCTCAACAGGGGTTCAAGAGACCCAGTACTTC.